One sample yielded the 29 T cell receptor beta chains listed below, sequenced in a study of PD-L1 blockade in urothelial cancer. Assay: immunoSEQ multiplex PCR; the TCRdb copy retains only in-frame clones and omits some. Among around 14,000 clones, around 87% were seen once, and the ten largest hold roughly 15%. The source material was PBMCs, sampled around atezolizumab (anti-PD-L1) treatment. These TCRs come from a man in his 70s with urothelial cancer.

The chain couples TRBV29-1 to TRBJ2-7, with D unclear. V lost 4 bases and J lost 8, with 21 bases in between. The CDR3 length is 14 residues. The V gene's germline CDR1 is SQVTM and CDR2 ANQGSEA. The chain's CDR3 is CSVGRQPEPAQQYF. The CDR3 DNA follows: TGCAGCGTTGGCCGACAACCCGAACCGGCGCAGCAGTACTTC.

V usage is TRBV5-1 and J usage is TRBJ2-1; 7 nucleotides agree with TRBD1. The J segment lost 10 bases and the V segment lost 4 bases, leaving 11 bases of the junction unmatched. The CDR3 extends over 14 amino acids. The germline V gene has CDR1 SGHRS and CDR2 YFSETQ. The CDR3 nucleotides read TGCGCCAGCAGCACCTTAGGACAGGATGTGGAGCAGTTCTTC. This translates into CASSTLGQDVEQFF.

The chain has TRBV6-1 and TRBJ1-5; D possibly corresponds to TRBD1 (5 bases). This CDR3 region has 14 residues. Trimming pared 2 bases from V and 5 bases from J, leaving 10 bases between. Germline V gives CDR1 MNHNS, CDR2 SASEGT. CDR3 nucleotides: TGTGCCAGCAGTGAAAACAGGAGAGATCAGCCCCAGCATTTT. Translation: CASSENRRDQPQHF.

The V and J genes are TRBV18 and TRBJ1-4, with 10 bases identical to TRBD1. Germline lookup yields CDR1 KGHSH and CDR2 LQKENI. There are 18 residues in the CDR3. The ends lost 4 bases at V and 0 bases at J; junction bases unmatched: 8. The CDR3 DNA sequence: TGTGCCAGCTCACTCAATACCGGGACAGGGGCAACTAATGAAAAACTGTTTTTT. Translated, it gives CASSLNTGTGATNEKLFF.

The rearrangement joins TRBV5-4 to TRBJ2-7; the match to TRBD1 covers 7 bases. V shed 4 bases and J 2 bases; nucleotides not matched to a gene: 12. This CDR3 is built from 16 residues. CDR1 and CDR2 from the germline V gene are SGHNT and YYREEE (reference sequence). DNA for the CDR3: TGTGCCAGCAGCCCACGAGGGGGCGTTAGTCCCTACGAGCAGTACTTC. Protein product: CASSPRGGVSPYEQYF.

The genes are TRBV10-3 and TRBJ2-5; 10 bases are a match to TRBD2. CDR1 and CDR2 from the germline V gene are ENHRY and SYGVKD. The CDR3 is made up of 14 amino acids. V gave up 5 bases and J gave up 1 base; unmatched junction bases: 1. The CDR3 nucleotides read TGTGCCATCAGTACTAGCGGGGCCCAAGAGACCCAGTACTTC. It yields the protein CAISTSGAQETQYF.

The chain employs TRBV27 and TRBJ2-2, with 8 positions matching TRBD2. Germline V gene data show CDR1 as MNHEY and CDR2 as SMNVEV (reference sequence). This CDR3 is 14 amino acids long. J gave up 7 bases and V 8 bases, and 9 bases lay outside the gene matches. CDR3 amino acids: CASRNAAGDGELFF. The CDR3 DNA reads TGTGCCAGCCGAAATGCAGCGGGGGACGGGGAGCTGTTTTTT.

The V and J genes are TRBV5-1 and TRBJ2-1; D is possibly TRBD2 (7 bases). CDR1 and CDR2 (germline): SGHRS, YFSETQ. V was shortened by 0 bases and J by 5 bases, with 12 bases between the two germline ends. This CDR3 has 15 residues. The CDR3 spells CASSLAGGPHNEQFF. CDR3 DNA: TGCGCCAGCAGCTTGGCCGGGGGGCCCCACAATGAGCAGTTCTTC. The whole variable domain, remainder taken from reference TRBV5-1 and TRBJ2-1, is KAGVTQTPRYLIKTRGQQVTLSCSPISGHRSVSWYQQTPGQGLQFLFEYFSETQRNKGNFPGRFSGRQFSNSRSEMNVSTLELGDSALYLCASSLAGGPHNEQFFGPGTRLTVL.

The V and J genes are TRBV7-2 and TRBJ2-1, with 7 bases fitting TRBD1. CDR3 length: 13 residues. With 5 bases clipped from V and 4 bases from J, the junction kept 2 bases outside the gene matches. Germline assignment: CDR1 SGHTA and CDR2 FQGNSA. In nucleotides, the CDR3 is TGTGCCAGCAGCATACAGGGGTACAATGAGCAGTTCTTC. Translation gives CASSIQGYNEQFF.

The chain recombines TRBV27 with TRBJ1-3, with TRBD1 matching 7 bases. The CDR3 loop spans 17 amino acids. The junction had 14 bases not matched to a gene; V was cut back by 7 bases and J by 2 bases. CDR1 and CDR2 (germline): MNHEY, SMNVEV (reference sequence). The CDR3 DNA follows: TGTGCCAGCAAACGTAGAGGAGAGGGGGCGCCTGGAAACACCATATATTTT. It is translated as CASKRRGEGAPGNTIYF.

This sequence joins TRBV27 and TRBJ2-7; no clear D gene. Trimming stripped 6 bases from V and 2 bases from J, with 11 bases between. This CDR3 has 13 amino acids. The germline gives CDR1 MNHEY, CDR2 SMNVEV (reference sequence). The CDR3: CASRISSAYEQYF. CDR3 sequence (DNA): TGTGCCAGCAGGATTAGTTCCGCCTACGAGCAGTACTTC.

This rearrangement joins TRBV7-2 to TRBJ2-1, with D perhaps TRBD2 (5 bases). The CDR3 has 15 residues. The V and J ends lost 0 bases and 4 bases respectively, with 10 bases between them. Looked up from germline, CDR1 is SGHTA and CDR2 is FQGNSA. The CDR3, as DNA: TGTGCCAGCAGCTTAGCGTCGGGGTTGTACAATGAGCAGTTCTTC. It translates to CASSLASGLYNEQFF.

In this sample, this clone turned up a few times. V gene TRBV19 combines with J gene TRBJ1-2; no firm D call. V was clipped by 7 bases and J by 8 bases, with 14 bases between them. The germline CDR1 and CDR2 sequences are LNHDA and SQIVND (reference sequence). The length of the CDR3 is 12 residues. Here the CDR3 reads CASTQAPMGYTF. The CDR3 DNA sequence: TGTGCCAGTACGCAGGCCCCTATGGGCTACACCTTC.

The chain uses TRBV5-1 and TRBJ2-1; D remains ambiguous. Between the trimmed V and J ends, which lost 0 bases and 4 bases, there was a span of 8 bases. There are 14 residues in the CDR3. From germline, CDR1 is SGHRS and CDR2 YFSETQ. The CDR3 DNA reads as TGCGCCAGCAGCTTGGTCGAGATTTACAATGAGCAGTTCTTC. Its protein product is CASSLVEIYNEQFF.

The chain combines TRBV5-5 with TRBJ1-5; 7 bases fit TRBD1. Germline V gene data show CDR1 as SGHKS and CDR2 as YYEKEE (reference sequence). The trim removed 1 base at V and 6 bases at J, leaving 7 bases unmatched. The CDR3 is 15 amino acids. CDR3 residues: CASSLQGGGGQPQHF. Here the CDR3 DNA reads TGTGCCAGCAGCTTGCAGGGGGGTGGCGGTCAGCCCCAGCATTTT.

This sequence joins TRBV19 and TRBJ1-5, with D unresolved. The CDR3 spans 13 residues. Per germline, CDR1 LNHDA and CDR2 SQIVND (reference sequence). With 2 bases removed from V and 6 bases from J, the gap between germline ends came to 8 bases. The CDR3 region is CASSISPSQPQHF. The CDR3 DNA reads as TGTGCCAGTAGTATATCCCCCAGTCAGCCCCAGCATTTT.

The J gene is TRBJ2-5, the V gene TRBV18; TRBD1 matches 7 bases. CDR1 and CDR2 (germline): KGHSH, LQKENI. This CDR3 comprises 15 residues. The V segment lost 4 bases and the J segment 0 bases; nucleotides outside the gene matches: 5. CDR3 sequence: CASSRAQGYQETQYF. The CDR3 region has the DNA TGTGCCAGCTCACGAGCACAGGGGTACCAAGAGACCCAGTACTTC.

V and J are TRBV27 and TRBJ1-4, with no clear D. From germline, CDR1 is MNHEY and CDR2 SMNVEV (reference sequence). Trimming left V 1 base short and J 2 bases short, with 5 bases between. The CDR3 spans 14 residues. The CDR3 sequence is CASSLFSTNEKLFF. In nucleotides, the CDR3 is TGTGCCAGCAGTTTATTTTCGACTAATGAAAAACTGTTTTTT. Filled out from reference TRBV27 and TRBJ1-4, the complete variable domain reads EAQVTQNPRYLITVTGKKLTVTCSQNMNHEYMSWYRQDPGLGLRQIYYSMNVEVTDKGDVPEGYKVSRKEKRNFPLILESPSPNQTSLYFCASSLFSTNEKLFFGSGTQLSVL.

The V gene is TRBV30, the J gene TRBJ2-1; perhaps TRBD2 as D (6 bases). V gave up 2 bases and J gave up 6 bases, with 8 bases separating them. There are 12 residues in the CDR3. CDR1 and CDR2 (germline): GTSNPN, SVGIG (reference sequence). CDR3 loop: CAWSFGGNEQFF. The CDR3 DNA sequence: TGTGCCTGGAGTTTCGGGGGCAATGAGCAGTTCTTC.

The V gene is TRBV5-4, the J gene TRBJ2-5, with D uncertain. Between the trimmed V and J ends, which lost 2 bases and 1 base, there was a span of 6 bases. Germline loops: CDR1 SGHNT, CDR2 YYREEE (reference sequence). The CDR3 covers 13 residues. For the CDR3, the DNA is TGTGCCAGCAGCTTAATAGTCCAAGAGACCCAGTACTTC. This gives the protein CASSLIVQETQYF.

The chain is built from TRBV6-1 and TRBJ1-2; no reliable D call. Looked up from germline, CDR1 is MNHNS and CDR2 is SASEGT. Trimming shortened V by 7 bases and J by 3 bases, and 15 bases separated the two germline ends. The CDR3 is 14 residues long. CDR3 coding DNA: TGTGCCAGCATTCGGGAGCAAGCCGACTATGGCTACACCTTC. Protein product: CASIREQADYGYTF.

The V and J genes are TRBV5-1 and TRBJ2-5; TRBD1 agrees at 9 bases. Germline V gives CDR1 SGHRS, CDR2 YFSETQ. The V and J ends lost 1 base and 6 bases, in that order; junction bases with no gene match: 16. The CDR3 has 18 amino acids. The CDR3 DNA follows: TGCGCCAGCAGCTTGAGTTCGGACAGGGGCCCGATTAGTCAGACCCAGTACTTC. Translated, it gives CASSLSSDRGPISQTQYF.

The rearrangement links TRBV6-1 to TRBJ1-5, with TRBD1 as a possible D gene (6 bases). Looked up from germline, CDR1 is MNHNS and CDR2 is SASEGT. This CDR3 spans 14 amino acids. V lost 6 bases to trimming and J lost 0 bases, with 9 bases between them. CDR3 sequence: CASRWTVSNQPQHF. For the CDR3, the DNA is TGTGCCAGCAGGTGGACAGTTAGCAATCAGCCCCAGCATTTT.

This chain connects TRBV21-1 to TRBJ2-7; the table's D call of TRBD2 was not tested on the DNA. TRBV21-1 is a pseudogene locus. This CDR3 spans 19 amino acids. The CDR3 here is CASSKAASGGPRWIGEQYF. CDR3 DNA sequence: TGTGCCAGCAGCAAAGCTGCTAGCGGGGGGCCTAGGTGGATTGGCGAGCAGTACTTC.

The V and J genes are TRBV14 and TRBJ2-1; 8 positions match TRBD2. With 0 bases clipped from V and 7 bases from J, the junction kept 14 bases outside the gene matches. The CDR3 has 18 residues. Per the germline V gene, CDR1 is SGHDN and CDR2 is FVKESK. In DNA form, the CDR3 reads TGTGCCAGCAGCCAAGAAGTAGGGAGCGGGGGAACCTTGAATGAGCAGTTCTTC. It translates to CASSQEVGSGGTLNEQFF.

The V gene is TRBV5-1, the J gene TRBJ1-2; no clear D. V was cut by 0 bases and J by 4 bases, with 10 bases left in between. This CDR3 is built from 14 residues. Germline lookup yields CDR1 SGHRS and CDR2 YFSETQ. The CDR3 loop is CASSLGRESYGYTF. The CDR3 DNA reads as TGCGCCAGCAGCTTGGGTCGGGAATCCTATGGCTACACCTTC.

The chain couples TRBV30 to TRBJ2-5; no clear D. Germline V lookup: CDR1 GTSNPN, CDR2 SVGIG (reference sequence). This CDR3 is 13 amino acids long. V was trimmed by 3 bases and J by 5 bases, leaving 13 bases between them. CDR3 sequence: CAWRGFGAETQYF. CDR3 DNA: TGTGCCTGGAGAGGTTTCGGAGCTGAGACCCAGTACTTC.

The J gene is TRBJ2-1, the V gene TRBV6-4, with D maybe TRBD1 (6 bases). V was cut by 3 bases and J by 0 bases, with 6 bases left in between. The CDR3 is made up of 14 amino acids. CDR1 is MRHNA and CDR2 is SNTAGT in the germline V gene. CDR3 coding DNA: TGTGCCAGCAGTGAGGACAGCTCCTACAATGAGCAGTTCTTC. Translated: CASSEDSSYNEQFF.

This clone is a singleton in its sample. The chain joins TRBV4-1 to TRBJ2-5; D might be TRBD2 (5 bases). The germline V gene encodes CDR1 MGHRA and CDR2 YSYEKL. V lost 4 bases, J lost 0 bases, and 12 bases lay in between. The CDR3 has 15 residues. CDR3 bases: TGCGCCAGCAGCCCACGAGGGAACTACCAAGAGACCCAGTACTTC. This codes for CASSPRGNYQETQYF.